This T cell receptor beta chain was recovered during a study of radiotherapy plus CTLA-4 blockade in lung cancer. Produced via immunoSEQ multiplex PCR; TCRdb's table is partial and in-frame only. Of 25,000 to 35,000 clones listed, about 72% are singletons. The study, taken as a whole, reports: Reportedly, early blood T cell clone dynamics best predicted response, with interferon-beta.

About this clone itself: No antigen is known for it.

This TCR derives from a human donor with non-small cell lung cancer who had stable disease on radiotherapy plus ipilimumab. The sample was peripheral blood, taken from a patient treated with radiotherapy plus ipilimumab.

The CDR3 spells CASSQQKQPQHF. In nucleotides, the CDR3 is TGTGCCAGCAGTCAACAAAAACAGCCCCAGCATTTT. The V and J genes are TRBV28 and TRBJ1-5; D is undetermined. Trimming left V 5 bases short and J 7 bases short, with 9 bases between. This CDR3 region has 12 residues. The germline V gene has CDR1 MDHEN and CDR2 SYDVKM.